This T cell receptor (beta chain) was documented in a study of identical twins. Study results and caveats: Analyses of zero insertions could be partly confounded by invariant MAIT and iNKT cells.

This clonotype was detected only a few times. Its antigen is unknown. Unique molecular identifiers were present on the cDNA, and a universal primer site came from template switching. TCRdb fed the 5' RACE reads into MiXCR, producing one record per CDR3 protein. The data hold approximately 700,000 distinct CDR3 sequences, with around 6.1% observed a single time. The V and J ends lost 6 bases and 6 bases respectively, with 12 bases between them. The CDR3 spans 12 residues. The sequenced sample consisted of naive T cells sorted from blood. The chain couples TRBV23-1 to TRBJ2-7, with D possibly TRBD1 on 5 matching bases. TRBV23-1 is an open reading frame, and its role is uncertain. This clonotype originated in a man in his late teens or twenties in good health. CDR3 residues: CASSPKQGEQYV. The CDR3 bases are TGCGCCAGCAGCCCAAAGCAGGGCGAGCAGTACGTC.